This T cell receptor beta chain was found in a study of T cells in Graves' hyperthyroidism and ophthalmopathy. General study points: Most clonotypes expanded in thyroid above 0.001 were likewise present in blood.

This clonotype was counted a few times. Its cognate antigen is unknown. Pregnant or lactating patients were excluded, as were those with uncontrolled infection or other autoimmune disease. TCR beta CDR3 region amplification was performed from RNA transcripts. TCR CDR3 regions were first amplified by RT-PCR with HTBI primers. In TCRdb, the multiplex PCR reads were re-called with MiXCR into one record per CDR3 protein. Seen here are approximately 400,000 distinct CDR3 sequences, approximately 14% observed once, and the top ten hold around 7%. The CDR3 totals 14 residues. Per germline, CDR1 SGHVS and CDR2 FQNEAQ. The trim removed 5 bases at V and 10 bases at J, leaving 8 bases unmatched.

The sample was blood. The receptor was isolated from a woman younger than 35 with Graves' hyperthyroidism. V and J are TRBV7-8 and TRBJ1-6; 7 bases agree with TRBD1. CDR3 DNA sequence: TGTGCCAGCAGCCCTTATACAGGGGACTCACCCCTCCACTTT. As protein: CASSPYTGDSPLHF.